This TCR beta chain was documented in a study of beta chain features in type 1 diabetes. Study-level background: Age, gender and cell yields were alike across patients and healthy donors.

Whole-study results and caveats: Fewer insertions but more deletions were seen at VDJ junctions in type 1 diabetes patients. Healthy donors had naive, central memory and Treg TCRB repertoires that appeared less similar than those seen among patients. TCRB CDR3s were moderately but significantly shorter in Type 1 diabetes patients in all four CD4+ subsets.

Central memory, naive, regulatory and stem cell-like memory CD4+ cells were sorted by CD45RO/CCR7/CD25/CD127/CD95/CD27. Germline CDR1 reads MNHEY; CDR2 reads SMNVEV (reference sequence). Losses at the gene ends were 4 bases for V and 4 bases for J; bases not matched to a gene: 6. This CDR3 has 15 residues. This clone was counted between two and nine times. As yet, its antigen is unknown. Sequencing targeted expressed TCRB transcripts, as all isolated RNA had been reverse transcribed. The assay was immunoSEQ multiplex PCR, and TCRdb's table has in-frame clones only and misses some. Seen here are 200,000 to 300,000 clones, around 21% observed once, and the top ten hold around 0.029%.

The specimen sequenced was naive CD4+ T cells from blood. The chain joins TRBV27 to TRBJ2-1; 8 nucleotides match TRBD1. This clonotype was obtained from a woman aged 40 to 50 with type 1 diabetes. CDR3 DNA sequence: TGTGCCAGCAGTTCCCCCGGGACAGGATACAATGAGCAGTTCTTC. Translation gives CASSSPGTGYNEQFF.